The rows below give T cell receptor beta chains drawn from one sample of a study of type 1 regulatory T cells. These receptors' antigens are unknown. TCRdb passed the reads through MiXCR, listing each CDR3 protein once. The table shows roughly 68,000 distinct CDR3 sequences, with approximately 64% occurring only once. The sample was cultured T cells, either the whole culture or a sorted T cell fraction (not recorded which). The receptor set was obtained from a human donor in good health. Both conserved end residues are part of each CDR3. A D gene is named only where the DNA matches it firmly. Some rows have no size entry. The others give once, few or many, or a class for an expanded clone.

D gene	J gene	CDR3 length	clone size	V gene	CDR3 protein	CDR3 DNA
-	TRBJ2-7	16	few	TRBV12-3/TRBV12-4	CASSLRGQGKPYEQYF	TGTGCCAGCAGTTTAAGGGGCCAGGGGAAGCCCTACGAGCAGTACTTC
-	TRBJ2-2	13	-	TRBV6-2/TRBV6-3	CASSYAGTGELFF	TGTGCCAGCAGTTACGCAGGAACCGGGGAGCTGTTTTTT
TRBD2	TRBJ2-7	14	few	TRBV3-1	CASSPTSGVLREYF	TGTGCCAGCAGCCCCACTAGCGGCGTGTTACGGGAGTACTTC
-	TRBJ2-2	16	once	TRBV6-5	CASSYLPRSYTGELFF	TGTGCCAGCAGTTACCTCCCCCGGAGTTACACCGGGGAGCTGTTTTTT
TRBD2	TRBJ2-7	15	few	TRBV9	CASSVGLAGVHEQYF	TGTGCCAGCAGCGTAGGACTAGCGGGAGTCCACGAGCAGTACTTC
-	TRBJ2-3	14	-	TRBV3-1	CASSQAGSTDTQYF	TGTGCCAGCAGCCAGGCGGGCAGTACAGATACGCAGTATTTT
TRBD2	TRBJ2-4	15	-	TRBV3-1	CASSSLAEAKNIQYF	TGTGCCAGCAGCTCCCTAGCGGAGGCCAAAAACATTCAGTACTTC
-	TRBJ2-3	14	-	TRBV5-1	CASRAALDIDTQYF	TGCGCCAGCAGGGCAGCGTTAGATATAGATACGCAGTATTTT
-	TRBJ2-5	17	-	TRBV7-2	CASSLEMYGVYQETQYF	TGTGCCAGCAGCTTAGAAATGTATGGGGTGTACCAAGAGACCCAGTACTTC
-	TRBJ2-2	14	-	TRBV2	CASSEQGPSGELFF	TGTGCCAGCAGTGAGCAGGGGCCCAGCGGGGAGCTGTTTTTT
-	TRBJ2-1	14	-	TRBV20-1	CSANRDVSLNEQFF	TGCAGTGCAAACCGGGATGTAAGCTTAAATGAGCAGTTCTTC
TRBD2	TRBJ2-7	15	once	TRBV6-5	CASGRTSGSFYEQYF	TGTGCCAGCGGAAGGACTAGCGGGAGTTTCTACGAGCAGTACTTC
TRBD1	TRBJ2-6	20	-	TRBV6-7	CASRLPGQGVQGSGANVLTF	TGTGCCAGCAGACTGCCGGGACAGGGGGTTCAGGGCTCTGGGGCCAACGTCCTGACTTTC
-	TRBJ2-2	17	-	TRBV7-8	CASNSKVRDRFPGELFF	TGTGCCAGCAACTCCAAGGTCAGAGATCGCTTTCCCGGGGAGCTGTTTTTT
TRBD2	TRBJ2-3	15	-	TRBV7-3	CASSANQREWNTQYF	TGTGCCAGCAGCGCCAACCAGCGGGAGTGGAATACGCAGTATTTT
TRBD1	TRBJ1-3	17	-	TRBV20-1	CSARVFPGQGAGNTIYF	TGCAGTGCTAGAGTCTTCCCCGGACAGGGAGCGGGAAACACCATATATTTT
-	TRBJ2-1	14	few	TRBV11-3	CASSPAGTDNEQFF	TGTGCCAGCAGCCCAGCGGGGACAGACAATGAGCAGTTCTTC
TRBD1	TRBJ1-5	16	-	TRBV7-8	CASSLDRVGDNQPQHF	TGTGCCAGCAGCCTAGACAGGGTGGGAGACAATCAGCCCCAGCATTTT
TRBD1	TRBJ1-4	15	-	TRBV18	CASSPGGTGEGKLFF	TGTGCCAGCTCACCCGGTGGGACAGGGGAAGGAAAACTGTTTTTT
-	TRBJ1-1	16	-	TRBV4-3	CASSQEVTVWGTEAFF	TGCGCCAGCAGCCAAGAGGTGACTGTCTGGGGGACTGAAGCTTTCTTT
TRBD2	TRBJ2-7	12	-	TRBV20-1	CSARLAEYEQYF	TGCAGTGCTAGACTAGCGGAATACGAGCAGTACTTC
-	TRBJ2-7	15	-	TRBV7-8	CASSLARVPLGEQYF	TGTGCCAGCAGCTTAGCCAGGGTCCCACTAGGCGAGCAGTACTTC
TRBD2	TRBJ2-1	16	few	TRBV6-1	CASSESAGGFLSEQFF	TGTGCCAGCAGTGAAAGCGCGGGAGGATTTTTGAGTGAGCAGTTCTTC
TRBD1	TRBJ2-1	14	-	TRBV20-1	CSAIPTGAPNEQFF	TGCAGTGCTATCCCGACAGGGGCGCCCAATGAGCAGTTCTTC
TRBD2	TRBJ2-1	14	-	TRBV20-1	CSARLAGVYNEQFF	TGCAGTGCTAGACTAGCGGGAGTTTACAATGAGCAGTTCTTC
-	TRBJ2-3	18	-	TRBV12-3/TRBV12-4	CASILIRSSDLRTDTQYF	TGTGCCAGCATCTTAATTAGGTCTAGCGACCTACGCACAGATACGCAGTATTTT
-	TRBJ1-5	13	few	TRBV20-1	CSARDGGGQPQHF	TGCAGTGCTAGGGACGGGGGAGGTCAGCCCCAGCATTTT
TRBD2	TRBJ2-3	14	-	TRBV6-5	CASSTGTSRDTQYF	TGTGCCAGCAGTACCGGGACTAGTAGGGATACGCAGTATTTT
-	TRBJ2-5	12	-	TRBV5-1	CASRQVDKTQYF	TGCGCCAGCAGACAGGTGGACAAGACCCAGTACTTC
-	TRBJ1-1	14	once	TRBV25-1	CASTSSGANTEAFF	TGTGCCAGCACCTCAAGCGGGGCGAACACTGAAGCTTTCTTT
-	TRBJ1-5	13	once	TRBV15	CATSSQANQPQHF	TGTGCCACCAGCAGCCAGGCGAATCAGCCCCAGCATTTT
-	TRBJ2-1	11	few	TRBV20-1	CSASVNNEQFF	TGCAGTGCTAGCGTGAACAATGAGCAGTTCTTC
TRBD1	TRBJ2-3	14	-	TRBV5-1	CASSSGGGTDTQYF	TGCGCCAGCAGCTCAGGGGGAGGCACAGATACGCAGTATTTT
TRBD2	TRBJ2-2	16	-	TRBV12-3/TRBV12-4	CASSPGLAGVGGELFF	TGTGCCAGCAGTCCGGGACTAGCGGGAGTTGGCGGGGAGCTGTTTTTT
TRBD2	TRBJ2-4	15	-	TRBV20-1	CSASPFAGDGNIQYF	TGCAGTGCTAGTCCCTTCGCGGGAGATGGGAACATTCAGTACTTC
TRBD1	TRBJ1-5	15	-	TRBV6-6	CASSYGQVLDQPQHF	TGTGCCAGCAGTTATGGACAGGTTTTGGATCAGCCCCAGCATTTT
-	TRBJ1-1	15	-	TRBV11-2	CASSLLPGPNTEAFF	TGTGCCAGCAGCTTACTACCAGGGCCGAACACTGAAGCTTTCTTT